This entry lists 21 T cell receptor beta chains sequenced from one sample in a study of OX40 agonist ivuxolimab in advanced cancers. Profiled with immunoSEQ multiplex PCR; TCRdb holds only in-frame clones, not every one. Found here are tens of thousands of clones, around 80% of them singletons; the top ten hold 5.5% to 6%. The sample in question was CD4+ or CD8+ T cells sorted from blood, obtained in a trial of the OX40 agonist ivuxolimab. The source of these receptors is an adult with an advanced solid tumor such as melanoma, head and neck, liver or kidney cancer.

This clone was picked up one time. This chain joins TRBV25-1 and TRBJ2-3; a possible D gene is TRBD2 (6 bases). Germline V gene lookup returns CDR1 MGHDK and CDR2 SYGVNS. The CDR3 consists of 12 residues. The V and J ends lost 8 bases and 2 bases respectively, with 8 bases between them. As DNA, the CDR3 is TGTGCCAGCGGGGGGTACACAGATACGCAGTATTTT. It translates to CASGGYTDTQYF.

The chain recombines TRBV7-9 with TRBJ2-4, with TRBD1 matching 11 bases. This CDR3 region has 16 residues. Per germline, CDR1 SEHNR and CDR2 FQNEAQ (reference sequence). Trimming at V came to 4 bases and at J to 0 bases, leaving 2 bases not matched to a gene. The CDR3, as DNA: TGTGCCAGCAGCTCAGGGACAGGGGGAGCCAAAAACATTCAGTACTTC. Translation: CASSSGTGGAKNIQYF.

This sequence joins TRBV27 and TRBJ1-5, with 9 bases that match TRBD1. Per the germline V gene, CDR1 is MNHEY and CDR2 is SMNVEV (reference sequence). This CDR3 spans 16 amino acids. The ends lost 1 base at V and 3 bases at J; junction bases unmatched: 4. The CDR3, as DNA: TGTGCCAGCAGTTTATGGGGACAGGGATACAATCAGCCCCAGCATTTT. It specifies CASSLWGQGYNQPQHF.

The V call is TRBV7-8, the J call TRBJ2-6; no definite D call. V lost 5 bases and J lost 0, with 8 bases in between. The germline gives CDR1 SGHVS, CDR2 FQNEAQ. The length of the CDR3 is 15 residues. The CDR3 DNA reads TGTGCCAGCAGCGTAGGGAACTCTGGGGCCAACGTCCTGACTTTC. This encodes CASSVGNSGANVLTF.

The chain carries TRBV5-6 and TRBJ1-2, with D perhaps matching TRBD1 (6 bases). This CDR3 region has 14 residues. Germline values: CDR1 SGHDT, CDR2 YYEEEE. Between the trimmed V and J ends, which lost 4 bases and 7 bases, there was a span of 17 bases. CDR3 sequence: CASSPPTGQGGYTF. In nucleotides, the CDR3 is TGTGCCAGCAGCCCCCCCACAGGGCAAGGTGGCTACACCTTC.

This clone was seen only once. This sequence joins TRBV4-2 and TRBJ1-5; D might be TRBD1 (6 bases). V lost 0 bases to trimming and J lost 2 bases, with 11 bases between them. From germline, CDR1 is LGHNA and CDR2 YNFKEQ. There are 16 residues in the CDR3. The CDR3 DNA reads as TGTGCCAGCAGCCAAGATGGGGGCGGGGGCAATCAGCCCCAGCATTTT. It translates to CASSQDGGGGNQPQHF.

CDR3 residues: CASSFADTQYF. The CDR3 bases are TGTGCCAGCAGCTTCGCAGATACGCAGTATTTT. The J gene is TRBJ2-3, the V gene TRBV13, with unresolved D. Trimming pared 3 bases from V and 4 bases from J, leaving 2 bases between. The CDR3 runs 11 residues. CDR1 and CDR2 from the germline V gene are PRHDT and FYEKMQ (reference sequence).

DNA of the CDR3: TGTGCCAGCAGTTTCGAAACGGGGCCTTCACGTGAAGCTTTCTTT. This translates into CASSFETGPSREAFF. The chain is built from TRBV28 and TRBJ1-1, with D possibly being TRBD1 (5 bases). Per the germline V gene, CDR1 is MDHEN and CDR2 is SYDVKM. This CDR3 comprises 15 residues. V was cut by 3 bases and J by 7 bases, with 18 bases left in between.

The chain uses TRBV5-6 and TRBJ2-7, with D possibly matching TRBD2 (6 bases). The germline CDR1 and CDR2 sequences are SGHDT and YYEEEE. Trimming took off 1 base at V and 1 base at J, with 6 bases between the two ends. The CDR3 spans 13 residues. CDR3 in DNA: TGTGCCAGCAGCTTGCGGGGGTCCTACGAGCAGTACTTC. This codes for CASSLRGSYEQYF.

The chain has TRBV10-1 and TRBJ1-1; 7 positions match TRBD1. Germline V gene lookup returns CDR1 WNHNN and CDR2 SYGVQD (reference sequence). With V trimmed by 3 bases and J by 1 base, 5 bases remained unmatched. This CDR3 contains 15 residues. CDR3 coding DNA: TGCGCCAGCAGTGATACAGGGGCCTCGAACACTGAAGCTTTCTTT. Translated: CASSDTGASNTEAFF.

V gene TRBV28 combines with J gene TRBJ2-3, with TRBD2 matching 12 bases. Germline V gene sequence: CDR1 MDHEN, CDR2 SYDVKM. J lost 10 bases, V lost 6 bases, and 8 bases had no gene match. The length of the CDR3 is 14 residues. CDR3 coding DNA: TGTGCCAGCAGAATAGGGGCTAGCGGGAGGGCGCAGTATTTT. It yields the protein CASRIGASGRAQYF.

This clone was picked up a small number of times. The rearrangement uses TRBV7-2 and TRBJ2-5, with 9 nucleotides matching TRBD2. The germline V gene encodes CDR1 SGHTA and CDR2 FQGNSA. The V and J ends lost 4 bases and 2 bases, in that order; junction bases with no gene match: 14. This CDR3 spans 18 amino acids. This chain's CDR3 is CASSSEVLLAGKQETQYF. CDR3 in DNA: TGTGCCAGCAGCTCAGAAGTTCTTCTAGCGGGGAAACAAGAGACCCAGTACTTC.

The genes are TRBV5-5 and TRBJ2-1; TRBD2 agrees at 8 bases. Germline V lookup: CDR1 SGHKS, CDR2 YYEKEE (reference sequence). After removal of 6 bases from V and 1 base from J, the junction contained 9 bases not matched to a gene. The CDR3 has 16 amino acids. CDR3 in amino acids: CASNRRGGGSYNEQFF. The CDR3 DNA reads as TGTGCCAGCAACAGGAGGGGCGGGGGGTCCTACAATGAGCAGTTCTTC.

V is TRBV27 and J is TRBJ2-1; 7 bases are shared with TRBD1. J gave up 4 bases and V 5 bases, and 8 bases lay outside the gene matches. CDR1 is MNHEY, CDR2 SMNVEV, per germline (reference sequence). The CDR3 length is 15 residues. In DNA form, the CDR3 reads TGTGCCAGCAGTATCCCGACAGGGTTGTACAATGAGCAGTTCTTC. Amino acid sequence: CASSIPTGLYNEQFF.

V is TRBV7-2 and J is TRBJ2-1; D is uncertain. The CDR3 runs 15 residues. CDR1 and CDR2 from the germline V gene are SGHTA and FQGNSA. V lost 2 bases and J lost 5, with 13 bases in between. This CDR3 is CASSLFSILNNEQFF. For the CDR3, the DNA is TGTGCCAGCAGCTTATTTAGTATCTTGAACAATGAGCAGTTCTTC. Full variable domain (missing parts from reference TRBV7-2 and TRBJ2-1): GAGVSQSPSNKVTEKGKDVELRCDPISGHTALYWYRQSLGQGLEFLIYFQGNSAPDKSGLPSDRFSAERTGGSVSTLTIQRTQQEDSAVYLCASSLFSILNNEQFFGPGTRLTVL.

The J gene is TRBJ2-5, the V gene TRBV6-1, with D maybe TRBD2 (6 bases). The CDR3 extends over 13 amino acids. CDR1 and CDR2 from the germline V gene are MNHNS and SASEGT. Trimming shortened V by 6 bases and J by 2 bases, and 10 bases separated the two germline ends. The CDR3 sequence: CASSGTVQETQYF. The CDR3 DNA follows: TGTGCCAGCAGCGGGACTGTTCAAGAGACCCAGTACTTC.

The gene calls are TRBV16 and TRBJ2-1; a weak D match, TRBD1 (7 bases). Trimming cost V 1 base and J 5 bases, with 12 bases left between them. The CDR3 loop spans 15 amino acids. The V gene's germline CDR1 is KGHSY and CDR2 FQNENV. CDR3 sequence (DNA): TGTGCCAGCAGCCAATTTGGCAGGGGGGACAATGAGCAGTTCTTC. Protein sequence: CASSQFGRGDNEQFF.

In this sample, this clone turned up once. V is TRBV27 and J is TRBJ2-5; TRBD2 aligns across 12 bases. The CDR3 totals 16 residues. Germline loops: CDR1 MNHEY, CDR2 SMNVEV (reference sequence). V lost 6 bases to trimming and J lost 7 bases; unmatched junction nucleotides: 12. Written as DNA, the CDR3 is TGTGCCAGCAGCCGTTCCGGGACTAGCGGGCCGGGGACCCAGTACTTC. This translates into CASSRSGTSGPGTQYF.

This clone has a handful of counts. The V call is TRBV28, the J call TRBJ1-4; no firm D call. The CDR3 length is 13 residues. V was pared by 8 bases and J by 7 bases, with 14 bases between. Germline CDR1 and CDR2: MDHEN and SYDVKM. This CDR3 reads CASAINSGEKLFF. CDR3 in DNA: TGTGCCAGCGCAATAAACTCGGGTGAAAAACTGTTTTTT.

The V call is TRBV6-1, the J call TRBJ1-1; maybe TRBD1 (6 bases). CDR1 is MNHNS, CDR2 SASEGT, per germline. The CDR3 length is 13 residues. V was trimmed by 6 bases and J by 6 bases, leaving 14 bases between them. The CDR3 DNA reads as TGTGCCAGCAGGCAGGGACATAGGGCTGAAGCTTTCTTT. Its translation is CASRQGHRAEAFF.

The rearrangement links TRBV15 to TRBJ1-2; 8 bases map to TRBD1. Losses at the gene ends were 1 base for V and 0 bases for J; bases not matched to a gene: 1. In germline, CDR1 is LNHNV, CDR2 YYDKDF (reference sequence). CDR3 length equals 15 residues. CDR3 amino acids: CATSRAQGANYGYTF. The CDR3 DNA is TGTGCCACCAGCAGAGCACAGGGGGCTAACTATGGCTACACCTTC.